This TCR beta chain was captured by sequencing in a study of T cell repertoires in ileal Crohn's disease. General study findings and limits: All patients with clonality above 26.8% had endoscopic recurrence.

Details on this clone: Its antigen is currently unknown.

The junction had 4 bases not matched to a gene; V was cut back by 6 bases and J by 0 bases. Germline V gene lookup returns CDR1 MDHEN and CDR2 SYDVKM. There are 15 residues in the CDR3. This table comes from immunoSEQ multiplex PCR, and its TCRdb copy is limited to in-frame clones, with some not included. The sample lists approximately 13,000 clones; about 73% were seen once. The sequenced sample was ileal tissue. The chain employs TRBV28 and TRBJ2-2; 7 bases line up with TRBD1. The clonotype comes from an adult with Crohn's disease. DNA for the CDR3: TGTGCCAGCAGCAAGGGACAGACGAACACCGGGGAGCTGTTTTTT. Translating gives CASSKGQTNTGELFF.